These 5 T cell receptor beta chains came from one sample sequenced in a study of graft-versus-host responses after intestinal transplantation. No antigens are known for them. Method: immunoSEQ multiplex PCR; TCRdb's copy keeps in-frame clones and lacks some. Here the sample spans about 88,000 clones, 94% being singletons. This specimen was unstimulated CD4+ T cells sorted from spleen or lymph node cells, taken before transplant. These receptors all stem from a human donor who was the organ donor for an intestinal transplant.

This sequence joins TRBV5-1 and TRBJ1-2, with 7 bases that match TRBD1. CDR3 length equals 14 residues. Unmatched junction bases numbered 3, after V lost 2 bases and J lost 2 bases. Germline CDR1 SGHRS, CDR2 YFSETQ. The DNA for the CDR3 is TGCGCCAGCAGCTTCGGCAGGGGGAACTATGGCTACACCTTC. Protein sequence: CASSFGRGNYGYTF.

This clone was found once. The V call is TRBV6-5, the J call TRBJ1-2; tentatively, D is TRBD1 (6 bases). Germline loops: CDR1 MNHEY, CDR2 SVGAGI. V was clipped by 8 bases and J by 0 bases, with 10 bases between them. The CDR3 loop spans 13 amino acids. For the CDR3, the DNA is TGTGCCAGCTGGGGGGCCACTAACTATGGCTACACCTTC. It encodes CASWGATNYGYTF.

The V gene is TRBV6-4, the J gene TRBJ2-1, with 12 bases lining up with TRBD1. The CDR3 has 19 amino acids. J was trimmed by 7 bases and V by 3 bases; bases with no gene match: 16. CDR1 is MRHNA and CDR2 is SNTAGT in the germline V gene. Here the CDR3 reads CASSERFLSGQGAINEQFF. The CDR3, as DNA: TGTGCCAGCAGTGAACGGTTCTTATCGGGACAGGGGGCGATTAATGAGCAGTTCTTC.

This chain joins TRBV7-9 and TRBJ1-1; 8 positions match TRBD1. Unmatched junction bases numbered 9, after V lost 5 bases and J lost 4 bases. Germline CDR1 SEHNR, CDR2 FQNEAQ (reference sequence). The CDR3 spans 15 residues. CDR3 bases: TGTGCCAGCAGCCCCGGACAGGGTTTCTCCACTGAAGCTTTCTTT. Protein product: CASSPGQGFSTEAFF. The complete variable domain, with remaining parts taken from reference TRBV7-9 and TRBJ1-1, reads DTGVSQNPRHKITKRGQNVTFRCDPISEHNRLYWYRQTLGQGPEFLTYFQNEAQLEKSRLLSDRFSAERPKGSFSTLEIQRTEQGDSAMYLCASSPGQGFSTEAFFGQGTRLTVV.

CDR3 sequence: CASSLLATGERQFF. The CDR3 nucleotides read TGCGCCAGCAGCTTGTTAGCGACGGGGGAACGGCAGTTCTTC. The chain combines TRBV5-1 with TRBJ2-1; D might be TRBD2 (6 bases). Trimming shortened V by 1 base and J by 12 bases, and 17 bases separated the two germline ends. This CDR3 spans 14 amino acids. CDR1 is SGHRS and CDR2 is YFSETQ in the germline V gene. The whole variable domain, remainder taken from reference TRBV5-1 and TRBJ2-1, is KAGVTQTPRYLIKTRGQQVTLSCSPISGHRSVSWYQQTPGQGLQFLFEYFSETQRNKGNFPGRFSGRQFSNSRSEMNVSTLELGDSALYLCASSLLATGERQFFGPGTRLTVL.